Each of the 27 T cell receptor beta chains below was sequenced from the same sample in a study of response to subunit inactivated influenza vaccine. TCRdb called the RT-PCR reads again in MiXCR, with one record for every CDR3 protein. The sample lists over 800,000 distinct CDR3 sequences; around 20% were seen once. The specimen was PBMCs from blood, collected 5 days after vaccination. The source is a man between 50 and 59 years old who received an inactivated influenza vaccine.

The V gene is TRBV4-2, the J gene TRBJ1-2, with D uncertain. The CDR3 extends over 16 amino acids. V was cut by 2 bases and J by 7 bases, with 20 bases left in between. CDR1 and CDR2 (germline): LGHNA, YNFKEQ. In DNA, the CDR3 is TGTGCCAGCAGCCAAACCTCCTCCCTTAGGGAATCTGGCTACACCTTC. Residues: CASSQTSSLRESGYTF.

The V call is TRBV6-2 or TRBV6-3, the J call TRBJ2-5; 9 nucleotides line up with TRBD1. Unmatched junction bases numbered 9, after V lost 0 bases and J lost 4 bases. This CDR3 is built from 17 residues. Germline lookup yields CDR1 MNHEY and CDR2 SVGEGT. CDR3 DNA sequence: TGTGCCAGCAGTTACTCGTCACCGGGACAGGGAAGAGAGACCCAGTACTTC. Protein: CASSYSSPGQGRETQYF.

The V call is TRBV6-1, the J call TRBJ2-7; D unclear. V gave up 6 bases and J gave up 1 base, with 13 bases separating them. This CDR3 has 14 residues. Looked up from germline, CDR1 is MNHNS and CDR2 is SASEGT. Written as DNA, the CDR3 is TGTGCCAGCAGGGAATGGACGGGTTCCTACGAGCAGTACTTC. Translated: CASREWTGSYEQYF.

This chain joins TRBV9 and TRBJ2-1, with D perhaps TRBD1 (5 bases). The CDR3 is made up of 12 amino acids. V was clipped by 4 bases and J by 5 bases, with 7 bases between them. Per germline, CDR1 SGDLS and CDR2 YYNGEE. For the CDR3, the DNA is TGTGCCAGCAGCACGACAGACAATGAGCAGTTCTTC. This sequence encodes CASSTTDNEQFF.

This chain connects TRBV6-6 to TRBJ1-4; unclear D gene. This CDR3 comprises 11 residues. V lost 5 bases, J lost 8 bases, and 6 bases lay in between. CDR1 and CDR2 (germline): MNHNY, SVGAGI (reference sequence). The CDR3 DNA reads TGTGCCAGCAGTACCGGGGAAAAACTGTTTTTT. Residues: CASSTGEKLFF.

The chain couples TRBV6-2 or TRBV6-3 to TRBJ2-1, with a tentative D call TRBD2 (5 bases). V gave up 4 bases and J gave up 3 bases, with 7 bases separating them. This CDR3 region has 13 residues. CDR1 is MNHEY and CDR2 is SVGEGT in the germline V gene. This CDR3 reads CASSLTIYNEQFF. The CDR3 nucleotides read TGTGCCAGCAGTTTGACTATCTACAATGAGCAGTTCTTC.

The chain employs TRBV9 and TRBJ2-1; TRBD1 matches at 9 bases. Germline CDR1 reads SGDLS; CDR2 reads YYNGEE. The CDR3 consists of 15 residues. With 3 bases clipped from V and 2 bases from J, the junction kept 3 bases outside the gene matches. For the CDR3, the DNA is TGTGCCAGCAGCGCCGACAGGGGGGCCTACAATGAGCAGTTCTTC. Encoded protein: CASSADRGAYNEQFF.

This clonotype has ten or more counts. CDR3 nucleotides: TGTGCCAGCAGTTTAGCGGGGACTACCAAAGAGACCCAGTACTTC. Encoded protein: CASSLAGTTKETQYF. The chain joins TRBV12-3 or TRBV12-4 to TRBJ2-5; 7 bases agree with TRBD2. Trimming removed 0 bases from V and 3 bases from J; junction bases left unmatched: 4. The CDR3 length is 15 residues.

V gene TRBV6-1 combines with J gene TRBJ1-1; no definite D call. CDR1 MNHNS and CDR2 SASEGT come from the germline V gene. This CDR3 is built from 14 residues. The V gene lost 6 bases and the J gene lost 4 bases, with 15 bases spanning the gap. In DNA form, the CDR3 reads TGTGCCAGCAGCGCCTGGTACGGGAGCACTGAAGCTTTCTTT. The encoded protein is CASSAWYGSTEAFF.

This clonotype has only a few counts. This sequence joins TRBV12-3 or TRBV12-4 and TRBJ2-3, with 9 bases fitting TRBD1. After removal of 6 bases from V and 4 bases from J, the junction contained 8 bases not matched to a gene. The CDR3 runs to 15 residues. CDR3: CASRPTGGGSDTQYF. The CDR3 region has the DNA TGTGCCAGCAGACCGACAGGGGGAGGTTCAGATACGCAGTATTTT.

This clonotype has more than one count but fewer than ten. The CDR3 reads CASRGQDYNEQFF. The CDR3 coding sequence is TGCGCCAGCAGGGGACAGGACTACAATGAGCAGTTCTTC. The J gene is TRBJ2-1, the V gene TRBV5-1; 8 nucleotides align to TRBD1. Germline CDR1 and CDR2: SGHRS and YFSETQ. V dropped 5 bases and J dropped 3; count of bases not matched to a gene: 1. CDR3 length: 13 residues.

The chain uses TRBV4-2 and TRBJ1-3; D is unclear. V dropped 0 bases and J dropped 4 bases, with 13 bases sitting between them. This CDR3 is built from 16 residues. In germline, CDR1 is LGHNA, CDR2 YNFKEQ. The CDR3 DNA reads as TGTGCCAGCAGCCAAGATCGCCCAGAGGGCGGAAACACCATATATTTT. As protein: CASSQDRPEGGNTIYF.

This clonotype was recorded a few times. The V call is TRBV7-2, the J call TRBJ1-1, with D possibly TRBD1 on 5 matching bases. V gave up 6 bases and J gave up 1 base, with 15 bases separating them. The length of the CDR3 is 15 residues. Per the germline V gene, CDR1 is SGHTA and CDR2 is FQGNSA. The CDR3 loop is CASSKRGAGNTEAFF. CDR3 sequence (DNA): TGTGCCAGCAGTAAAAGGGGCGCGGGGAACACTGAAGCTTTCTTT.

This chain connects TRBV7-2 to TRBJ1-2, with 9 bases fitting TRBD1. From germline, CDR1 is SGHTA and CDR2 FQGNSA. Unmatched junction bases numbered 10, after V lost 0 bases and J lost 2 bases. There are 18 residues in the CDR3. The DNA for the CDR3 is TGTGCCAGCAGCTTAGCTCCCCAAGGTGGACAGGGGAACTATGGCTACACCTTC. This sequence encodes CASSLAPQGGQGNYGYTF.

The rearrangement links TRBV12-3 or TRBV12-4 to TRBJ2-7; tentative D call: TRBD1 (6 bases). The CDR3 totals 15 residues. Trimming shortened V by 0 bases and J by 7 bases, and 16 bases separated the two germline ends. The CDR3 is CASSLAGTRIGEQYF. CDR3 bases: TGTGCCAGCAGTTTAGCCGGGACAAGGATCGGTGAGCAGTACTTC.

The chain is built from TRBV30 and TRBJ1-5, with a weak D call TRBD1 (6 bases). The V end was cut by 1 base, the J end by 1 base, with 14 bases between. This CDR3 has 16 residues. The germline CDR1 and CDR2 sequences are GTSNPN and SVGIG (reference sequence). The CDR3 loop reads CAWSERTVGSNQPQHF. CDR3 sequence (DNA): TGTGCCTGGAGTGAAAGGACAGTCGGGAGCAATCAGCCCCAGCATTTT.

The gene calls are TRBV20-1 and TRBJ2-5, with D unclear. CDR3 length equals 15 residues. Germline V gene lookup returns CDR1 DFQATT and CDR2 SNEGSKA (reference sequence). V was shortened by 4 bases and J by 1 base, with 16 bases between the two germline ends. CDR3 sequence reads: CSANPETSFQETQYF. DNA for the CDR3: TGCAGTGCTAACCCCGAGACAAGTTTCCAAGAGACCCAGTACTTC.

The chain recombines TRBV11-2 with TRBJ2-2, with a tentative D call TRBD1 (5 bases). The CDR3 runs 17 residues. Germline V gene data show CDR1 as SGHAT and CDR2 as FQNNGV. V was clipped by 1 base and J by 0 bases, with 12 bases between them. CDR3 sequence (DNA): TGTGCCAGCAGCTTAGTTCTTCGGACATCGAACACCGGGGAGCTGTTTTTT. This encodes CASSLVLRTSNTGELFF.

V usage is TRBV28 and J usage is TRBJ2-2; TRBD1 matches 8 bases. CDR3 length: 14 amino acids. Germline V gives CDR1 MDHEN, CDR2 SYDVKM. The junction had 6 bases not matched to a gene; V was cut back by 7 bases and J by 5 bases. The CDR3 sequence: CASTWTGKTGELFF. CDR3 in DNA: TGTGCCAGCACGTGGACAGGGAAAACCGGGGAGCTGTTTTTT.

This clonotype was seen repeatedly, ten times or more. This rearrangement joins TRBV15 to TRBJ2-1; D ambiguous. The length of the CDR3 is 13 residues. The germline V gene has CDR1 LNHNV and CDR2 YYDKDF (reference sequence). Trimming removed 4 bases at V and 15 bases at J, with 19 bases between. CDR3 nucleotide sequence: TGTGCCACCAGCAATTTTGGTCAGGATTCGGGGTTCTTC. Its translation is CATSNFGQDSGFF. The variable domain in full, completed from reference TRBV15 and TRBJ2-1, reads DAMVIQNPRYQVTQFGKPVTLSCSQTLNHNVMYWYQQKSSQAPKLLFHYYDKDFNNEADTPDNFQSRRPNTSFCFLDIRSPGLGDTAMYLCATSNFGQDSGFFGPGTRLTVL.

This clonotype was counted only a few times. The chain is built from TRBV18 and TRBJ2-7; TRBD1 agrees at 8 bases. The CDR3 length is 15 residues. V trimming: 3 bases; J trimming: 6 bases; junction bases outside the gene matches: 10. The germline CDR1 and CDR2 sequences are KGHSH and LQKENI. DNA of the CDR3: TGTGCCAGCTCACCGTCAGGGGGCCCTATAACCGAGCAGTACTTC. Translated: CASSPSGGPITEQYF.

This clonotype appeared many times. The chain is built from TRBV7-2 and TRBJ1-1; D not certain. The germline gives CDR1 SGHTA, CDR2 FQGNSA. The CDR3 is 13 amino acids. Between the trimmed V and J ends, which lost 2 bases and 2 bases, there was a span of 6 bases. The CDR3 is CASSLKVNTEAFF. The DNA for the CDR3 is TGTGCCAGCAGCTTAAAAGTAAACACTGAAGCTTTCTTT.

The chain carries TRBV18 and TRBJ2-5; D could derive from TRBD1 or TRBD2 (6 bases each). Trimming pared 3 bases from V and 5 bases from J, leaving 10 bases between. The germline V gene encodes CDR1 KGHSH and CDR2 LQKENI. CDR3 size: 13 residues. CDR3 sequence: CASSPPGAETQYF. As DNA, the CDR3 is TGTGCCAGCTCACCCCCGGGGGCGGAGACCCAGTACTTC.

The CDR3 coding sequence is TGTGCCAGCAGCTGGCAGGCAGGGGGACAAAAGACCCAGTACTTC. This translates into CASSWQAGGQKTQYF. V is TRBV5-5 and J is TRBJ2-5; 7 bases align to TRBD1. Germline CDR1 reads SGHKS; CDR2 reads YYEKEE (reference sequence). The CDR3 is made up of 15 amino acids. Trimming took 3 bases from V and 6 from J; bases not matched to a gene: 11.

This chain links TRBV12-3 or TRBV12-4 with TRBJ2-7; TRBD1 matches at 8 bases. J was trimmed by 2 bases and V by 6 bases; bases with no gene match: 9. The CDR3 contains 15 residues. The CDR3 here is CASRGGTGGTYEQYF. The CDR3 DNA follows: TGTGCCAGCAGGGGCGGGACAGGCGGAACCTACGAGCAGTACTTC.

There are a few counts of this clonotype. The CDR3 sequence: CAIRSGSGTDTQYF. The CDR3, as DNA: TGTGCCATCAGGTCAGGATCCGGCACAGATACGCAGTATTTT. The chain carries TRBV10-3 and TRBJ2-3; D is unclear. V gave up 6 bases and J gave up 1 base, with 11 bases separating them. Germline V gene data show CDR1 as ENHRY and CDR2 as SYGVKD. CDR3 length: 14 residues.

The CDR3 DNA reads as TGTGCCAGCAGCTTCGGACTAGCGGGAGGGCTTGGGGAGCTGTTTTTT. It translates to CASSFGLAGGLGELFF. The chain joins TRBV7-2 to TRBJ2-2; TRBD2 aligns across 15 bases. CDR3 length: 16 residues. CDR1 and CDR2 from the germline V gene are SGHTA and FQGNSA. The J segment lost 8 bases and the V segment lost 3 bases, leaving 4 bases of the junction unmatched. The full variable domain, rest sourced from reference TRBV7-2 and TRBJ2-2, is GAGVSQSPSNKVTEKGKDVELRCDPISGHTALYWYRQSLGQGLEFLIYFQGNSAPDKSGLPSDRFSAERTGGSVSTLTIQRTQQEDSAVYLCASSFGLAGGLGELFFGEGSRLTVL.